The source of this T cell receptor beta chain is a study of CD8+CD57+ T cells in acquired aplastic anemia (dated by TCRdb to the late 2010s). Context from the whole study: Extracted DNA from sorted CD4+ and CD8+ cells averaged approximately 3 ug, ranging from roughly 0.19 to 27.4 ug. An average of about 10 million reads for CD4+ cells and 11 million to 13 million reads for CD8+ cells was obtained from healthy donor samples.

In its sample, this clonotype was seen a few times. No cognate antigen has been identified for it. Base qualities are not at hand, and no much larger clone is one base apart. The CDR3 covers 18 residues, taking in both the cysteine and the phenylalanine. Only the CDR3 DNA is retained, 54 bases long and in frame from the first base. V trim: 4 bases; J trim: 4 bases; unmatched bases: 16. Sequences ENHRY (CDR1) and SYGVKD (CDR2) are obtained from the germline V gene. TCR repertoires of sorted CD4+ and CD8+ blood T cells from severe aplastic anemia patients and healthy subjects were deep-sequenced in the study. Ficoll-Paque density gradient centrifugation was used to isolate peripheral blood mononuclear cells. Before DNA extraction, CD4+ and CD8+ T cells were sorted with FACS or magnetic beads. General conclusions and limits of the study: About 29 CD8+ CDR3 sequences were found to be shared between patients and controls, but these sequences appeared to be highly expressed in patients and within the immunodominant clones of the patients. Between patients and healthy controls, no significant difference in CD8+ Simpson's diversity was found (P=0.060).

Genomic DNA was used as template for profiling of TCR beta VDJ combinations and CDR3 sequences. TCR repertoire sequencing was run on an Illumina HiSeq 2000. The original methods were these. TRBV/TRBJ rearrangement plots, CDR3 size and DJ length profiles, and Simpson's diversity index were used to evaluate the repertoires. Whichever DNA sequence was most abundant in the deep sequencing data was defined as the immunodominant clone. CDR3 amino acid sequences were checked for sharing across subjects and were also compared against the VDJdb database and published repertoires. TCRdb reprocessing: public reads trimmed at Q25 with fastp, clones called with MiXCR, in-frame beta chains kept. Identical CDR3 protein sequences are pooled into one entry, listed with their most common genes and DNA. It is TCRdb's table, rather than the study itself, that gives the V and J calls and clone size. In this sample the table shows fewer than 200,000 distinct CDR3 sequences, about 64% of which occur a single time. The biggest ten clones account for roughly 44% of the sample.

The rearrangement joined TRBV10-3 to TRBJ2-3; 8 middle bases align to TRBD2. This receptor was obtained from a human donor in good health. Sequenced: sorted CD4+, CD8+, or CD8+CD57+ T cells (not recorded which) from PBMCs. The CDR3 region has the sequence CAISVREAGAPFPDTQYF. The DNA is as follows: TGTGCCATCAGTGTACGGGAAGCGGGAGCCCCCTTCCCAGATACGCAGTATTTT.